This T cell receptor beta chain stems from a study of cytomegalovirus exposure and HLA in healthy donors (dated by TCRdb to about 2017). In the study overall: An earlier analysis of more than 550 of the donors reported 276 Gb of sequence data and approximately 120 million unique TCR beta sequences obtained from about 200 million T cells. Roughly 300 gigabases of sequencing data and approximately 85 million unique TCR sequences were included in an early release covering about 700 HLA-typed donors. Of the approximately 400 genotyped donors, approximately 80% fell in the genetic ancestry cluster associated with self-reported Caucasian donors. The study aimed to test whether signatures of past pathogen exposure could be identified by cataloging public T cell receptors. The T cell repertoires of 550 to 850 subjects were profiled by immunosequencing and related to cytomegalovirus serostatus. Besides the first cohort of 666 subjects, a separate validation cohort made up of over 95 different subjects was used. High-throughput TCR immunosequencing, statistical association of individual TCRs with disease status, and machine learning were combined to predict cytomegalovirus infection status. A later analysis re-analyzed previously published TCR beta repertoires from 500 to 700 donors and added high-resolution HLA genotyping to study TCR occurrence patterns. Rather than drawing on any new phenotypic data, the later analysis identified candidate immune exposures from TCR beta sequences and the way those sequences occurred across donors. An earlier analysis of some 500 of the donors used high-throughput TCR beta sequencing to judge whether each TCR beta V gene segment behaved as functional or pseudogenic. Alongside the repertoire data, information on donor age, sex, ethnicity and CMV serostatus was compiled. In a later genetic analysis, genome-wide SNP genotypes for about 55% of the roughly 700 donors were used, and that subset was treated as a discovery cohort. Every repertoire in the discovery cohort had been generated on one and the same sequencing platform. HLA typing covered class I and class II loci at four-digit resolution. The number of donors typed differed by locus, with roughly 629-640 for A, B, C, DRB1 and DQB1, more than 500 for DQA1, 606 for DPA1, and some 440 for DPB1. Several DR-DQ haplotypes were treated as single units for association and clustering because of strong linkage in the cohort. Among about 400 genotyped donors of the cohort, an average of roughly 230,000 unique TCR beta nucleotide sequences was sequenced per donor, of which about 19% were non-productive. On the study overall, not on this receptor specifically: Correlated functional status among segregating V segments might reflect linkage disequilibrium, but an unknown experimental factor could not be ruled out. When HLA alleles, especially DR and DQ, strongly co-occurred, attributing TCR associations to individual alleles was difficult. A further reported finding was that TCR beta sequences accurately predicted the HLA-A and HLA-B alleles for most subjects in the first cohort. In vitro tests confirmed that a few of the cytomegalovirus-associated TCR beta chains recognize cytomegalovirus antigens. Several of the top co-occurrence clusters appeared to be linked to parvovirus B19, influenza, CMV and Epstein-Barr virus, according to a later analysis. In a later analysis, the rate of TCR association differed among HLA loci, with DRB1 alleles having the most associated TCRs and HLA-C alleles having the fewest. Because counts were too low, around 18 rarely observed V segments, including chromosome 9 orphons, were left out of the earlier analysis of a few hundred of the donors. In a later analysis, HLA-associated TCR beta chains showed more clonal expansion and lower generation probabilities than non-associated chains that were equally common. An earlier analysis of approximately 590 of the donors showed that most TCR beta V segments appeared in productive rearrangements either about 87% or about 30% of the time, which broadly matched IMGT annotations. Cytomegalovirus status was reported to be diagnosed by the classifier with high specificity and sensitivity in both the original and validation cohorts. Compared with the approximately 710-donor mean, donors in an Asian-associated ancestry cluster had fewer N-insertions in productive TCRs, according to a later genetic analysis. The authors suggested that the approach could potentially be generalized to other disease states and immunological phenotypes. In the study, 164 TCR beta chains were listed as associated with cytomegalovirus. Most CMV-associated TCR beta chains appeared to be HLA-restricted in a later analysis, and the HLA associations seemed to be driven largely by CMV exposure. Immune exposure information for the cohort was limited to CMV serostatus. Sequencing depth was assumed to be roughly uniform across donors in the presence/absence analyses, though that assumption may not hold. In this cohort, only TCR beta chains were sequenced, and detectable features were limited by the absence of alpha or paired-chain data. A later genetic analysis associated a missense DCLRE1C variant with V-gene and J-gene trimming of TCR beta chains, and an independent cohort replicated the association. Because the 87-base-pair reads could not distinguish some IMGT-functional V segments, including TRBV6-2 and TRBV6-3, those segments were excluded. Specific HLA alleles were associated with over 15,000 TCR beta sequences at a false discovery rate of 0.05 in a later analysis. HLA typing was unavailable for some donors at each locus, so association tests used only the typed subset. The sequencing pipeline was judged likely to have produced a cluster of highly shared sequence variants as a technical artifact. Most TCR sequences were seen in very few donors, while some public TCRs were found in many individuals.

The germline V gene (reference sequence) supplies CDR1 MNHEY and CDR2 SMNVEV. Its CDR3 holds 13 amino acids, cysteine through phenylalanine. Kept here is only the CDR3 DNA, which spans 39 bases and is read in frame from base 1. V sheds 5 bases and J sheds 4 bases, leaving 11 bases between their ends. To prepare the library, the immunoSEQ multiplex PCR assay was applied. The multiplex PCR relied on a mix of 60 forward primers for TCR Vbeta segments and 13 reverse primers for TCR Jbeta segments. A multiplex PCR assay on genomic DNA amplified the CDR3 region of rearranged TCR beta genes. The amplified TCR beta libraries were sequenced on the Illumina HiSeq System as 87-base-pair reads. As for how the authors treated the data: Across the 666 repertoires, a later analysis counted tens of millions of unique TCR beta chains, approximately 12 million of which were shared by at least two donors. To remove PCR and sequencing errors, raw reads were error-corrected and collapsed into unique sequences using a nearest-neighbor algorithm that merged closely related sequences. To assign V, D and J gene segments, CDR3 sequences were aligned to IMGT reference sequences. For a sequence to be retained, at least a six-nucleotide match to both a V gene segment and a J gene segment was required. Rearrangements were classified as productive when the CDR3 lacked stop codons and remained in frame with V and J, and all other rearrangements were classified as non-productive. Following IMGT convention, CDR3 was defined as the stretch from the second conserved V-encoded cysteine to the conserved J-encoded phenylalanine. The earlier analysis of roughly 590 of the donors excluded any sequence lacking an unambiguous match to a single V gene segment. In an earlier analysis of 587 of the donors, V segments were called functional above 56.7% productive rearrangements and were called segregating when the between-donor standard deviation exceeded 5%. A statistical classification framework was built to diagnose cytomegalovirus status from the catalog of TCR beta chain sequences. A later analysis assigned V and J genes by comparing TCR nucleotide sequences with IMGT/GENE-DB human TR gene sequences. A later analysis assigned CDR3 sequences and most-parsimonious VDJ recombination scenarios with the TCRdist pipeline. In a later analysis, every TCR beta chain was defined by the combination of its CDR3 amino acid sequence and its V-gene family, and reads without a unique V-gene family were dropped. In a later analysis, several hundred highly shared, low-generation-probability nucleotide sequences were removed to address suspected cross-contamination and a sequencing artifact. A later analysis calculated a clonal expansion index for each public chain from normalized within-repertoire ranks of inferred template counts. In a later analysis, generation probabilities were computed with a VDJ recombination model fitted to out-of-frame rearrangements, and the resulting probabilities were checked against IGoR. In a later analysis, TCR-TCR, TCR-HLA and TCR-CMV co-occurrence was scored with hypergeometric tests, and a repertoire-size bias correction was applied to TCR pairs. To estimate false discovery rates, a later analysis permuted the HLA or CMV assignments 20 times. A later analysis grouped co-occurring TCRs with DBSCAN, adding TCRdist sequence similarity when clustering within HLA-allele-positive subsets. Repertoires with fewer than 30,000 or more than 120,000 public chains, plus five repertoires with anomalous nucleotide sharing, were excluded from co-occurrence clustering. Held by TCRdb, this immuneACCESS table contains in-frame sequences only and omits some clones. Under half of the omission traces to an unresolved V gene where checked; the cause of the rest is unknown. That table furnishes V, J and clone size, whereas the DNA furnished D and trimming. The sample includes about 300,000 clones, with 80% to 90% observed a single time. The top ten clonotypes cover 3% to 4% of the sample.

The cohort was made up of approximately 670 healthy bone marrow donors. At the time of sampling, all cohort members were nominally healthy, though unrecorded immune exposures were likely present. The donor tested CMV seropositive and was one of the 289 seropositive cohort members. Each donor provided a peripheral blood sample, and peripheral blood mononuclear cells were used for TCR beta sequencing. The Qiagen DNeasy Blood Extraction Kit was used to extract genomic DNA from the blood cell samples. On this clone itself: Its specific antigen is unknown. No base-level quality is on record; no much larger clone is a single base apart.

This receptor was taken from a man between 35 and 55 years old in good health and CMV-seropositive. What was sequenced was PBMCs. The chain is made from TRBV27 and TRBJ1-2, with TRBD1 tentatively as D gene (6 bases match). The DNA sequence is as follows: TGTGCCAGCAGTGAAACAGGGTCCTATGGCTACACCTTC. Its translation is CASSETGSYGYTF.